The text below deals with one TCR beta chain. Sequencing was performed with immunoSEQ multiplex PCR; in TCRdb, only in-frame clones are kept and a portion is missing. Of roughly 80,000 clones in the sample, roughly 85% were seen once. The sample is drawn from a study of T cell clones after liver transplantation. The junction had 12 bases not matched to a gene; V was cut back by 6 bases and J by 5 bases. This CDR3 has 16 amino acids. Germline CDR1 KGHSH, CDR2 LQKENI. The rearrangement links TRBV18 to TRBJ2-5; 10 bases match TRBD2. This clonotype was sampled from a human patient who received a liver transplant. Some T cells may be provided by the graft donor. Sequences were derived from CD4+ T cells from blood, sampled at the 22-month timepoint. For the CDR3, the DNA is TGTGCCAGCTCTTCCAGGCCGGGACTAGCGTGGGAGACCCAGTACTTC. The encoded protein is CASSSRPGLAWETQYF.